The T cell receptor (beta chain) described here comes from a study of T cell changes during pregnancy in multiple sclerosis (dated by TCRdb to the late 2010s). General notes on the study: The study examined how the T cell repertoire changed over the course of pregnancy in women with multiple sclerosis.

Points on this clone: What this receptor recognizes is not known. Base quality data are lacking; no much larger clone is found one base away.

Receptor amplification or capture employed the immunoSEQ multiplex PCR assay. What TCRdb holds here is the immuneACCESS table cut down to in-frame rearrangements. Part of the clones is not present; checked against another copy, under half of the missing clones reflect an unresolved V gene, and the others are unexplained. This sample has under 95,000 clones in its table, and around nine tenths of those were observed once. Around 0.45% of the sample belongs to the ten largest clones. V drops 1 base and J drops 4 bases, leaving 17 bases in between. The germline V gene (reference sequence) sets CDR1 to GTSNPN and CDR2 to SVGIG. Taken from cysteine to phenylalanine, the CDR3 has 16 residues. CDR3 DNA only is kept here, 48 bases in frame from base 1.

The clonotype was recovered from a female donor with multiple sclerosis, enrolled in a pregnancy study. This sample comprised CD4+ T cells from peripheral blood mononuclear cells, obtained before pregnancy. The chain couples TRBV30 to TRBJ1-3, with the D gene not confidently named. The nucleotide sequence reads TGTGCCTGGAGTGGTCCGGGAGGATCACCCGGAAACACCATATATTTT. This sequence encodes CAWSGPGGSPGNTIYF.